One sample yielded the 23 T cell receptor beta chains listed below, sequenced in a study of blood T cell repertoires in COVID-19. Using immunoSEQ multiplex PCR, the repertoire was profiled, and TCRdb retains in-frame clones only, with some absent. The data show about 360,000 clones, with approximately 86% seen just once and 7% to 7.5% held by the top ten. The sample comprised peripheral blood. These receptors were collected from a woman aged 55 to 70 with COVID-19, enrolled during active disease.

The chain uses TRBV19 and TRBJ1-5; no firm D call. CDR1 and CDR2 from the germline V gene are LNHDA and SQIVND (reference sequence). This CDR3 is built from 13 residues. V gave up 4 bases and J gave up 2 bases, with 6 bases separating them. The CDR3 is CASSKQGNQPQHF. As DNA, the CDR3 is TGTGCCAGTAGTAAGCAAGGCAATCAGCCCCAGCATTTT.

The rearrangement links TRBV5-1 to TRBJ2-2; 8 bases match TRBD2. Germline V lookup: CDR1 SGHRS, CDR2 YFSETQ. V lost 6 bases and J lost 6; bases outside the gene matches: 10. This CDR3 comprises 15 residues. The CDR3 DNA sequence: TGCGCCAGCACCGCCGGGGGGGCAGGTTCCGGGGAGCTGTTTTTT. Its translation: CASTAGGAGSGELFF.

The V gene is TRBV5-1, the J gene TRBJ2-6; 12 nucleotides match TRBD2. Trimming took 0 bases from V and 1 from J; bases not matched to a gene: 5. The CDR3 has 19 residues. Per the germline V gene, CDR1 is SGHRS and CDR2 is YFSETQ. The CDR3 DNA sequence: TGCGCCAGCAGCTTGGAGCTAGCGGGGGGGCCATCTGGGGCCAACGTCCTGACTTTC. Its protein product is CASSLELAGGPSGANVLTF.

The rearrangement links TRBV9 to TRBJ2-1; 7 bases are shared with TRBD1. V lost 5 bases, J lost 2 bases, and 7 bases stayed unmatched. The CDR3 totals 15 residues. The germline V gene has CDR1 SGDLS and CDR2 YYNGEE. CDR3 residues: CASSDRVSAYNEQFF. CDR3 in DNA: TGTGCCAGCAGTGACAGGGTATCTGCCTACAATGAGCAGTTCTTC.

V is TRBV5-6 and J is TRBJ2-1, with a weak D call TRBD2 (6 bases). V lost 6 bases to trimming and J lost 4 bases, with 8 bases between them. Germline-derived CDR1 and CDR2 are SGHDT and YYEEEE. This CDR3 comprises 12 residues. This CDR3 is CASMGRYNEQFF. In DNA form, the CDR3 reads TGTGCCAGCATGGGGAGGTACAATGAGCAGTTCTTC.

The V call is TRBV5-6, the J call TRBJ1-1; 8 bases fit TRBD1. The CDR3 consists of 13 residues. Per germline, CDR1 SGHDT and CDR2 YYEEEE. V was pared by 6 bases and J by 1 base, with 2 bases of the junction left unmatched. CDR3 residues: CASIGTGNTEAFF. DNA of the CDR3: TGTGCCAGCATCGGGACAGGGAACACTGAAGCTTTCTTT.

The gene calls are TRBV6-5 and TRBJ1-6; D is uncertain. This CDR3 is built from 14 residues. V shed 2 bases and J shed 10 bases, with 12 bases lying between them. Looked up from germline, CDR1 is MNHEY and CDR2 is SVGAGI. DNA of the CDR3: TGTGCCAGCAGTTACGCAGGTTTAAGCTCACCCCTCCACTTT. As protein: CASSYAGLSSPLHF.

V usage is TRBV30 and J usage is TRBJ2-3; the match to TRBD2 covers 8 bases. J lost 2 bases, V lost 7 bases, and 8 bases had no gene match. There are 14 residues in the CDR3. Germline V gene sequence: CDR1 GTSNPN, CDR2 SVGIG (reference sequence). CDR3: CASYIAGYTDTQYF. CDR3 sequence (DNA): TGTGCCTCCTACATAGCGGGGTACACAGATACGCAGTATTTT.

This chain joins TRBV29-1 and TRBJ2-2; possible D gene TRBD1, 5 bases. V shed 4 bases and J shed 0 bases, with 9 bases lying between them. The CDR3 is 14 amino acids. The germline V gene has CDR1 SQVTM and CDR2 ANQGSEA. The CDR3 sequence: CSVGQQTNTGELFF. CDR3 nucleotides: TGCAGCGTTGGACAGCAGACGAACACCGGGGAGCTGTTTTTT.

With regard to this clone: Additional DNA sequences in this sample encode the identical CDR3. This rearrangement joins TRBV7-3 to TRBJ1-1; D ambiguous. V was clipped by 1 base and J by 1 base, with 4 bases between them. The length of the CDR3 is 13 residues. Germline CDR1 is SGHTA and CDR2 is FQGTGA. This chain's CDR3 is CASSLNGNTEAFF. The CDR3 DNA sequence: TGTGCCAGCAGCTTAAACGGGAACACTGAAGCTTTCTTT.

V and J are TRBV27 and TRBJ1-6, with 8 bases aligning to TRBD1. V lost 3 bases to trimming and J lost 0 bases; unmatched junction nucleotides: 7. Germline V lookup: CDR1 MNHEY, CDR2 SMNVEV (reference sequence). The CDR3 consists of 18 residues. The CDR3 DNA reads as TGTGCCAGCAGTTTGCGGACAGGGTTAAGCTCCTATAATTCACCCCTCCACTTT. Translation gives CASSLRTGLSSYNSPLHF.

This sequence joins TRBV9 and TRBJ2-3; D not resolved. V shed 4 bases and J shed 11 bases, with 17 bases lying between them. The CDR3 is 13 residues long. Per germline, CDR1 SGDLS and CDR2 YYNGEE. CDR3 sequence: CASSPGGVYGQYF. CDR3 bases: TGTGCCAGCAGCCCCGGCGGAGTATATGGGCAGTATTTT.

The chain employs TRBV9 and TRBJ2-7, with 8 bases identical to TRBD1. The CDR3 consists of 15 residues. V trimming: 2 bases; J trimming: 3 bases; junction bases outside the gene matches: 7. Germline CDR1 and CDR2: SGDLS and YYNGEE. This CDR3 reads CASSVSGTGNYEQYF. For the CDR3, the DNA is TGTGCCAGCAGCGTCTCCGGGACAGGTAACTACGAGCAGTACTTC.

This chain connects TRBV18 to TRBJ1-4; D perhaps matches TRBD1 (5 bases). Germline loops: CDR1 KGHSH, CDR2 LQKENI. V was clipped by 3 bases and J by 3 bases, with 11 bases between them. This CDR3 comprises 15 residues. The CDR3 DNA follows: TGTGCCAGCTCACCCCTGACAGATCCTAATGAAAAACTGTTTTTT. Encoded protein: CASSPLTDPNEKLFF.

This clone has just one count. This chain connects TRBV7-2 to TRBJ2-3; 7 bases map to TRBD2. Germline lookup yields CDR1 SGHTA and CDR2 FQGNSA. The CDR3 consists of 14 residues. The trim removed 5 bases at V and 2 bases at J, leaving 4 bases unmatched. The CDR3 is CASSPSGTTDTQYF. The CDR3, as DNA: TGTGCCAGCAGCCCAAGCGGGACCACAGATACGCAGTATTTT.

The gene calls are TRBV7-9 and TRBJ2-7, with TRBD2 as a possible D gene (5 bases). Germline V gives CDR1 SEHNR, CDR2 FQNEAQ (reference sequence). V shed 4 bases and J shed 7 bases, with 14 bases lying between them. This CDR3 has 13 amino acids. As DNA, the CDR3 is TGTGCCAGCAGCTCCGGGGTCCGAAGGGAGCAGTACTTC. This sequence encodes CASSSGVRREQYF.

The V gene is TRBV7-9, the J gene TRBJ2-3, with 7 bases fitting TRBD2. Germline trimming cut 5 bases from V and 3 bases from J; bases unmatched to any gene: 14. The CDR3 totals 17 residues. From germline, CDR1 is SEHNR and CDR2 FQNEAQ (reference sequence). CDR3 nucleotides: TGTGCCAGCAGCGCACCACTGGGAGGGGAGAGGACAGATACGCAGTATTTT. This encodes CASSAPLGGERTDTQYF.

This clone is a singleton in its sample. The chain carries TRBV5-1 and TRBJ1-6; D gene ambiguous. V was shortened by 1 base and J by 0 bases, with 11 bases between the two germline ends. Germline V gene data show CDR1 as SGHRS and CDR2 as YFSETQ. The CDR3 is 17 amino acids. CDR3 loop: CASSLSGYSSYNSPLHF. In DNA, the CDR3 is TGCGCCAGCAGCTTGTCAGGATATAGCTCCTATAATTCACCCCTCCACTTT.

J is TRBJ2-2 and V is TRBV5-1, with 8 bases aligning to TRBD1. The CDR3 covers 15 residues. V was pared by 6 bases and J by 3 bases, with 7 bases of the junction left unmatched. Germline values: CDR1 SGHRS, CDR2 YFSETQ. The CDR3 DNA sequence: TGCGCCAGCAAGGTGGGGACAGGAGACACCGGGGAGCTGTTTTTT. Translated, it gives CASKVGTGDTGELFF.

V and J are TRBV10-1 and TRBJ2-7, with 9 bases fitting TRBD1. CDR1 is WNHNN and CDR2 is SYGVQD in the germline V gene (reference sequence). CDR3 length: 14 residues. V lost 5 bases to trimming and J lost 3 bases; unmatched junction nucleotides: 5. The CDR3 here is CASSTGTGNYEQYF. The CDR3 bases are TGCGCCAGCAGTACCGGGACAGGGAACTACGAGCAGTACTTC.

The chain carries TRBV30 and TRBJ1-2, with D unclear. Germline V gives CDR1 GTSNPN, CDR2 SVGIG (reference sequence). The CDR3 covers 15 residues. Trimming left V 2 bases short and J 2 bases short, with 15 bases between. CDR3 region: CAWSPIIQANYGYTF. The CDR3, as DNA: TGTGCCTGGAGTCCAATCATTCAGGCCAACTATGGCTACACCTTC.

The chain joins TRBV19 to TRBJ1-5, with 7 bases that match TRBD1. With V trimmed by 3 bases and J by 7 bases, 15 bases remained unmatched. Germline V CDR1 and CDR2: LNHDA, SQIVND (reference sequence). The CDR3 has 17 residues. CDR3 region: CASSIATRRDSFQPQHF. CDR3 nucleotides: TGTGCCAGTAGTATTGCCACCCGACGGGACAGTTTCCAGCCCCAGCATTTT.

This sequence joins TRBV19 and TRBJ2-7; 9 bases are shared with TRBD1. The CDR3 consists of 13 residues. V dropped 8 bases and J dropped 3; count of bases not matched to a gene: 5. Germline V gene data show CDR1 as LNHDA and CDR2 as SQIVND (reference sequence). The CDR3 DNA reads as TGTGCCAGTTCCGGGACAGGGATCTACGAGCAGTACTTC. It specifies CASSGTGIYEQYF. The complete variable domain, with remaining parts taken from reference TRBV19 and TRBJ2-7, reads DGGITQSPKYLFRKEGQNVTLSCEQNLNHDAMYWYRQDPGQGLRLIYYSQIVNDFQKGDIAEGYSVSREKKESFPLTVTSAQKNPTAFYLCASSGTGIYEQYFGPGTRLTVT.